Sequencing of this TCR beta chain was carried out in a study of early stage breast cancer tumors. TCRdb's table, derived via immunoSEQ multiplex PCR, lists solely in-frame clones and lacks some. The profile shows 45,000 to 60,000 clones, 85% to 95% of them singletons. Looked up from germline, CDR1 is GTSNPN and CDR2 is SVGIG (reference sequence). V lost 5 bases, J lost 7 bases, and 17 bases lay in between. This CDR3 region has 14 residues. The TCR was taken from a person between 65 and 79 years old with breast cancer. The chain combines TRBV30 with TRBJ1-4; D uncertain. The sequenced sample consisted of blood. CDR3 in DNA: TGTGCCTGGTCCCCGGGGTGGGCGAGTGAAAAACTGTTTTTT. Its protein is CAWSPGWASEKLFF.